This T cell receptor beta chain was sequenced for a study of response to subunit inactivated influenza vaccine. Notes on the study in general: Authors suggested seasonal influenza vaccinations each recruit few new T cells.

This clonotype was counted between two and nine times. The target antigen is unknown. TCRdb recomputed calls from the RT-PCR reads with MiXCR, one row per CDR3 protein. The top ten hold roughly 13% of the sample, which has about 500,000 distinct CDR3 sequences, approximately 12% seen once. The receptor was isolated from a man aged 45-65 years who received an inactivated influenza vaccine. The source material was PBMCs from blood, sampled 45 days after vaccination.

The CDR3 DNA is TGTGCCAGCAGTGATGCTAGACAGAGCTCCTATAATTCACCCCTCCACTTT. Translation: CASSDARQSSYNSPLHF. This rearrangement joins TRBV25-1 to TRBJ1-6; weak D call: TRBD1 (5 bases). The CDR3 contains 17 residues. Per the germline V gene, CDR1 is MGHDK and CDR2 is SYGVNS. V was pared by 3 bases and J by 0 bases, with 12 bases between.